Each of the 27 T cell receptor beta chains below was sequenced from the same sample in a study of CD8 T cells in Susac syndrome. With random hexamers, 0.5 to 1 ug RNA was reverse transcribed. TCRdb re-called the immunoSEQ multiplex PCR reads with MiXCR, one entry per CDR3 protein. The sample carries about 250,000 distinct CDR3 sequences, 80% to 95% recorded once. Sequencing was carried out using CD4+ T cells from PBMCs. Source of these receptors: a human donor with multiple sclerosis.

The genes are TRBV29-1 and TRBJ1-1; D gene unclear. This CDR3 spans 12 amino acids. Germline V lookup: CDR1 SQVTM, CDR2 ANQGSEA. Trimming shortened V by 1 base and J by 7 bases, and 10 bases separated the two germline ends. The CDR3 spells CSVEGRHVEAFF. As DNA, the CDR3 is TGCAGCGTTGAAGGCCGACATGTTGAAGCTTTCTTT.

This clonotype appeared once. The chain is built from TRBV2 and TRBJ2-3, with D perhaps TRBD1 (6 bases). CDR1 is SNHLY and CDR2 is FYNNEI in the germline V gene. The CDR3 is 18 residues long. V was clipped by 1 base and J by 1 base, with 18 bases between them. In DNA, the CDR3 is TGTGCCAGCAGTGAAGACCGCACACAGGGTGGGCGCACAGATACGCAGTATTTT. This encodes CASSEDRTQGGRTDTQYF.

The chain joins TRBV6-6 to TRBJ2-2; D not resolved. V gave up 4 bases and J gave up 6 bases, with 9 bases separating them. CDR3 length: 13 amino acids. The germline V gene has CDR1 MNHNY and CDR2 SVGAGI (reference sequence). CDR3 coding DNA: TGTGCCAGCAGTTTAGGCCCTTCCGGGGAGCTGTTTTTT. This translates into CASSLGPSGELFF.

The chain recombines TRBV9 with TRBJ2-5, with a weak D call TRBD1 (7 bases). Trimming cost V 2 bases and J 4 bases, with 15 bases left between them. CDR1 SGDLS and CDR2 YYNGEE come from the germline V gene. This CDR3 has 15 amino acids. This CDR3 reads CASSVNRQGGETQYF. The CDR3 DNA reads TGTGCCAGCAGCGTCAATAGACAGGGAGGAGAGACCCAGTACTTC.

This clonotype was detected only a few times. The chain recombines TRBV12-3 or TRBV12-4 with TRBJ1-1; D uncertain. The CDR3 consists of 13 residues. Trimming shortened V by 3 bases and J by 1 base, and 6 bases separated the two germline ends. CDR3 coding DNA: TGTGCCAGCAGTTTTGAAGGGAACACTGAAGCTTTCTTT. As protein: CASSFEGNTEAFF.

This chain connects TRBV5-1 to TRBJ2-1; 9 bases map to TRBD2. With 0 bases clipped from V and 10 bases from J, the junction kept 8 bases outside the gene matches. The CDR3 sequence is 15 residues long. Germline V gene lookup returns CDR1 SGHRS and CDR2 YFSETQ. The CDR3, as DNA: TGCGCCAGCAGCTTGGATTGGCGGGAGGGCCGGGAGCAGTTCTTC. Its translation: CASSLDWREGREQFF. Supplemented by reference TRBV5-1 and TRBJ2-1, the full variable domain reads KAGVTQTPRYLIKTRGQQVTLSCSPISGHRSVSWYQQTPGQGLQFLFEYFSETQRNKGNFPGRFSGRQFSNSRSEMNVSTLELGDSALYLCASSLDWREGREQFFGPGTRLTVL.

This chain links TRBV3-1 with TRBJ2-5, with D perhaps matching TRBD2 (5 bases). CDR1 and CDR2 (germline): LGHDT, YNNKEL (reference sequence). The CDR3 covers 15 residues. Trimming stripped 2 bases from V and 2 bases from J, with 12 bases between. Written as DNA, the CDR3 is TGTGCCAGCAGCCAAACCGGACTGGAGCAAGAGACCCAGTACTTC. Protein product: CASSQTGLEQETQYF.

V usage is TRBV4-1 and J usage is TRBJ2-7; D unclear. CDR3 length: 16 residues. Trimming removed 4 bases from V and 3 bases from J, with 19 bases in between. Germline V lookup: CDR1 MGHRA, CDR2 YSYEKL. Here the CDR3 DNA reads TGCGCCAGCAGCCGCCCTAGGCAGGTGGGCTACTACGAGCAGTACGTC. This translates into CASSRPRQVGYYEQYV.

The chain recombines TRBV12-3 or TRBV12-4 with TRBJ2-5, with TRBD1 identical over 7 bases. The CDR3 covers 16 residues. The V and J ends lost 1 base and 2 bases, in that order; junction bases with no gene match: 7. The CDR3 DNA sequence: TGTGCCAGCAGTTTAGGTCAAGGGACAGATCAAGAGACCCAGTACTTC. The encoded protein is CASSLGQGTDQETQYF.

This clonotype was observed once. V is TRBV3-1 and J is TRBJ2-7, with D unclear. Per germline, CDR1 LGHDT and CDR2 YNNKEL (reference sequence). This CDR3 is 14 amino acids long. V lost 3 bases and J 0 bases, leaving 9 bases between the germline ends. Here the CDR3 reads CASSQSRVSYEQYF. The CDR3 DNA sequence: TGTGCCAGCAGCCAGTCCCGCGTCTCCTACGAGCAGTACTTC.

CDR3 loop: CASSVVVGQEAFF. The DNA for the CDR3 is TGTGCCAGCAGCGTAGTAGTAGGACAGGAAGCTTTCTTT. The J gene is TRBJ1-1, the V gene TRBV9; possible D gene TRBD1, 6 bases. The CDR3 contains 13 residues. CDR1 and CDR2 from the germline V gene are SGDLS and YYNGEE. V was shortened by 0 bases and J by 8 bases, with 11 bases between the two germline ends.

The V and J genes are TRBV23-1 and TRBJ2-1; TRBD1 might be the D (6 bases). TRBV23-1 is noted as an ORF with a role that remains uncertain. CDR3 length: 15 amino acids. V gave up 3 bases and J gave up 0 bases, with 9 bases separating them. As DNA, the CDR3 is TGCGCCAGCAGTCACAGGGGCATCTCCTACAATGAGCAGTTCTTC. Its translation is CASSHRGISYNEQFF.

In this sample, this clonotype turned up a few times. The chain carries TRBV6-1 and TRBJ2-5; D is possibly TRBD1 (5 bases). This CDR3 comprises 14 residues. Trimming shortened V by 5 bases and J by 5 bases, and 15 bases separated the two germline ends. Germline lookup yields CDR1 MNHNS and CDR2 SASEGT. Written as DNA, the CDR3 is TGTGCCAGCAGTCCCCGTGGGGCCCGGGAGACCCAGTACTTC. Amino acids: CASSPRGARETQYF.

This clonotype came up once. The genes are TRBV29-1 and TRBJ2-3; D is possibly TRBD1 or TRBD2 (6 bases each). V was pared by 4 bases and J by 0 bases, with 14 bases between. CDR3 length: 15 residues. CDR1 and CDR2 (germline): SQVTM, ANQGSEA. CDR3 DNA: TGCAGCGTTGTCGGGGGCGGATTAAGCACAGATACGCAGTATTTT. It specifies CSVVGGGLSTDTQYF.

The CDR3 region is CSAQSDSYNEQFF. In nucleotides, the CDR3 is TGCAGCGCCCAATCCGACTCCTACAATGAGCAGTTCTTC. The chain has TRBV29-1 and TRBJ2-1; D call uncertain. Germline assignment: CDR1 SQVTM and CDR2 ANQGSEA. The CDR3 loop spans 13 amino acids. V lost 7 bases and J lost 0, with 10 bases in between.

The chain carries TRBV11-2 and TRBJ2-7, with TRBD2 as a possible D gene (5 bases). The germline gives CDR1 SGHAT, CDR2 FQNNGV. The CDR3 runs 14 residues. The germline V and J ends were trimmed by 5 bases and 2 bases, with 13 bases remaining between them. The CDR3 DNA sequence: TGTGCCAGCAGCCTCGGAGGACGGCCCTACGAGCAGTACTTC. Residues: CASSLGGRPYEQYF.

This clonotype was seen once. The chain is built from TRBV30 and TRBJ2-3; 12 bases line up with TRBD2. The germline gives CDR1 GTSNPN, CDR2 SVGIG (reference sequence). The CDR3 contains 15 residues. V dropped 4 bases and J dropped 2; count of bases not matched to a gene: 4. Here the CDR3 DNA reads TGTGCCTGGATTCGGACTAGCGGGAACACAGATACGCAGTATTTT. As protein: CAWIRTSGNTDTQYF.

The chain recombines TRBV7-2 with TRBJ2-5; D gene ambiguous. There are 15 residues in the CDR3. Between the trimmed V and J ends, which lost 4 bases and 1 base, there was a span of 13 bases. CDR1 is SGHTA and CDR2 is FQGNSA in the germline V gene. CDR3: CASSSSRGPQETQYF. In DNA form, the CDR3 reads TGTGCCAGCAGCTCTAGTCGTGGCCCCCAAGAGACCCAGTACTTC. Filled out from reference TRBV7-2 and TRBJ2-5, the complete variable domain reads GAGVSQSPSNKVTEKGKDVELRCDPISGHTALYWYRQSLGQGLEFLIYFQGNSAPDKSGLPSDRFSAERTGGSVSTLTIQRTQQEDSAVYLCASSSSRGPQETQYFGPGTRLLVL.

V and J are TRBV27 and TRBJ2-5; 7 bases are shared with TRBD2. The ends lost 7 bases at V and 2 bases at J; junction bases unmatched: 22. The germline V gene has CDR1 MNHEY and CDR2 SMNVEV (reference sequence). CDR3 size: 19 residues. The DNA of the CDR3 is TGTGCCAGCATAACACCCCCGGGACTACAAATAACTCTTCAAGAGACCCAGTACTTC. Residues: CASITPPGLQITLQETQYF.

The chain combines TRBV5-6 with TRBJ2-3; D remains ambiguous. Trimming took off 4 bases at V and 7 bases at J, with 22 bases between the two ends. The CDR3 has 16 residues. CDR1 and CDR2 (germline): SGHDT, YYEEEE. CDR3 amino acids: CASSPGPDPTLNTQYF. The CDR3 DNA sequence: TGTGCCAGCAGCCCAGGACCGGACCCCACACTTAATACGCAGTATTTT.

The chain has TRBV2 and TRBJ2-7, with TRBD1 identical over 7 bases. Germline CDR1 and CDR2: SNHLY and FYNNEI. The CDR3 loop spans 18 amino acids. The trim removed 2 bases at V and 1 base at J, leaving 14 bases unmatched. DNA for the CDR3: TGTGCCAGCAGTGAAAAATTCTCGACAGGGATAGAATCCTACGAGCAGTACTTC. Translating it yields CASSEKFSTGIESYEQYF.

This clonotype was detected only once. CDR3 amino acids: CASSDLPGSQYF. CDR3 nucleotides: TGCGCCAGCAGTGATCTACCGGGATCGCAGTACTTC. V usage is TRBV10-1 and J usage is TRBJ2-7; a weak D match, TRBD2 (5 bases). The germline V and J ends were trimmed by 3 bases and 9 bases, with 12 bases remaining between them. The CDR3 contains 12 residues. Germline assignment: CDR1 WNHNN and CDR2 SYGVQD (reference sequence).

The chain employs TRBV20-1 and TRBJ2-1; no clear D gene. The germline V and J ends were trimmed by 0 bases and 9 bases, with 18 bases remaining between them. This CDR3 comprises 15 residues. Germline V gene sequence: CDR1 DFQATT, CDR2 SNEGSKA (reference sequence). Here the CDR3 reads CSARDPRVGPSEQFF. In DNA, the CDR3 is TGCAGTGCTAGAGATCCTAGGGTGGGCCCCAGTGAGCAGTTCTTC.

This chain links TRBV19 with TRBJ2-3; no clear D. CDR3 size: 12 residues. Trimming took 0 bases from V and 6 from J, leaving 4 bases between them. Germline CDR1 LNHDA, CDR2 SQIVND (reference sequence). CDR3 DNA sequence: TGTGCCAGTAGTATAGACGGGGATACGCAGTATTTT. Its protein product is CASSIDGDTQYF.

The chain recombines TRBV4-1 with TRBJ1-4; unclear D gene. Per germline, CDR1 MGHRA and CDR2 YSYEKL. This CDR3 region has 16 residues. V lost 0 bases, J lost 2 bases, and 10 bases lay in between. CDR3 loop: CASSQDSIVTNEKLFF. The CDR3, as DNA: TGCGCCAGCAGCCAAGACAGCATAGTCACTAATGAAAAACTGTTTTTT.

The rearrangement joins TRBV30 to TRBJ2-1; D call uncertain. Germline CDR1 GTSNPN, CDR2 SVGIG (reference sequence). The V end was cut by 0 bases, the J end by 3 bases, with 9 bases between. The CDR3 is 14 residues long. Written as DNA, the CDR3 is TGTGCCTGGAGTGTACACAGCCGCTACAATGAGCAGTTCTTC. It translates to CAWSVHSRYNEQFF. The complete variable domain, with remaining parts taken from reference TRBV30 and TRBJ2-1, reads SQTIHQWPATLVQPVGSPLSLECTVEGTSNPNLYWYRQAAGRGLQLLFYSVGIGQISSEVPQNLSASRPQDRQFILSSKKLLLSDSGFYLCAWSVHSRYNEQFFGPGTRLTVL.

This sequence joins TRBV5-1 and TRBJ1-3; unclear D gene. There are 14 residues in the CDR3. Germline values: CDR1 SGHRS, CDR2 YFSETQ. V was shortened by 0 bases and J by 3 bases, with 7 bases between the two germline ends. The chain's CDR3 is CASSLEHNGNTIYF. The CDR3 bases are TGCGCCAGCAGCTTGGAACATAATGGAAACACCATATATTTT.